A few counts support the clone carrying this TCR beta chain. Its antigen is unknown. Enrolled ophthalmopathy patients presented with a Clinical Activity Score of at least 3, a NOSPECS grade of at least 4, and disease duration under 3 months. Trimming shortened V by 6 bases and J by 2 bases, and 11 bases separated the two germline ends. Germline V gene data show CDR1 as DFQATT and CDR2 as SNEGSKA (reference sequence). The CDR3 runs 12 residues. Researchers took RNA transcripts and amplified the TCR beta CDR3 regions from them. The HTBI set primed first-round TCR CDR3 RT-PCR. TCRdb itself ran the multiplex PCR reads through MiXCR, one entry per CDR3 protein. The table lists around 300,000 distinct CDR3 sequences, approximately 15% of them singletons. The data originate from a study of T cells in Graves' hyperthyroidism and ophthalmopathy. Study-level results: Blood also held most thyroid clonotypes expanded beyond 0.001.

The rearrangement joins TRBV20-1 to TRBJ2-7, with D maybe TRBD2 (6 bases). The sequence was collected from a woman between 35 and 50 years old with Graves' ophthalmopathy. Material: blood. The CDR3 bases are TGCAGTGCGGGTGGGGAGGCCTACGAGCAGTACTTC. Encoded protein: CSAGGEAYEQYF.